This T cell receptor (beta chain) was identified in a study of beta chain features in type 1 diabetes. This CDR3 contains 11 residues. V dropped 6 bases and J dropped 14 bases, with 17 bases sitting between them. Germline V gives CDR1 DFQATT, CDR2 SNEGSKA (reference sequence). As to this clone: Its antigen is unidentified.

Study conclusions and caveats: Among type 1 diabetes patients, VDJ junctions had fewer insertions and more deletions. In every one of the four CD4+ subsets, TCRB CDR3s were moderately but significantly shorter in Type 1 diabetes patients.

Expressed TCRB transcripts were sequenced after all isolated RNA was converted to cDNA. Clones were sequenced by immunoSEQ multiplex PCR, and TCRdb holds only the in-frame ones, with some missing. The sample contains 150,000 to 200,000 clones, 63% of which appear only once. The material sequenced was naive CD4+ T cells from blood. The chain is built from TRBV20-1 and TRBJ2-1; D remains unclear. This sequence originates from a man younger than 40 with type 1 diabetes. The CDR3 sequence is CSAQQQPPEFF. CDR3 nucleotides: TGCAGTGCGCAACAACAGCCGCCTGAGTTCTTC.